This TCR beta chain was sequenced in a study of T cell responses to AZD1222 COVID-19 vaccine. Study results and caveats: Targeting of unmutated variant regions was reportedly seen in nearly half of spike-specific TCRs. Only 5 or 6 AZD1222 recipients were seropositive at baseline. White British ancestry dominated among donors, who included more females, and clonal diversity was possibly underestimated.

Method: immunoSEQ multiplex PCR; TCRdb's copy keeps in-frame clones and lacks some. The sample lists approximately 150,000 clones, roughly 90% occurring once. Pooling of second doses given at about 4 or about 12 weeks was done. About this clone: The antigen is undetermined.

The V gene lost 6 bases and the J gene lost 1 base, with 9 bases spanning the gap. The CDR3 runs 13 residues. Germline loops: CDR1 MNHEY, CDR2 SMNVEV (reference sequence). The chain is built from TRBV27 and TRBJ1-1; D is unresolved. The specimen was peripheral blood, collected 28 days after the second AZD1222 dose. The clonotype was recovered from an adult who received the AZD1222 COVID-19 vaccine. The CDR3 bases are TGTGCCAGCAGGCCCTGGGGGAACACTGAAGCTTTCTTT. Amino acid sequence: CASRPWGNTEAFF.